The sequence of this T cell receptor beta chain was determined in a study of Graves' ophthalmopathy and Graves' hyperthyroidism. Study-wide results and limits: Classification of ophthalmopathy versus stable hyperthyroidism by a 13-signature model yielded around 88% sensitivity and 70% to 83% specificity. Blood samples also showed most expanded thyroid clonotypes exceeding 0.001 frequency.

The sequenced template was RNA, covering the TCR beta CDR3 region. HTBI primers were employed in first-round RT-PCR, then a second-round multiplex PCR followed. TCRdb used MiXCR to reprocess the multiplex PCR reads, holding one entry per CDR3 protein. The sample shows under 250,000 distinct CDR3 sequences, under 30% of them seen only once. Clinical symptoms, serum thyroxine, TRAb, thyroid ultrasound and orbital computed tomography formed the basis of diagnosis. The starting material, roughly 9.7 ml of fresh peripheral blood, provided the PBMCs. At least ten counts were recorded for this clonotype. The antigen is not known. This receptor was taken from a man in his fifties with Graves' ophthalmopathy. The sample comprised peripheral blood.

The CDR3 sequence is CASSEGDKNYGYTF. CDR3 DNA sequence: TGTGCCAGCAGTGAAGGAGACAAAAACTATGGCTACACCTTC. This chain uses TRBV6-1 with TRBJ1-2, with D unresolved. Trimming took 1 base from V and 2 from J, leaving 8 bases between them. The CDR3 totals 14 residues. CDR1 is MNHNS and CDR2 is SASEGT in the germline V gene.